This T cell receptor (beta chain) was identified in a study of T cells in localized non-small cell lung cancer. General study results and limits: Heterogeneity cannot be ruled out, as sequencing used one tumor region only. Median detection of top 100 tumor clones in adjacent lung was approximately 50 clones. Of the tissues analyzed, uninvolved adjacent lung showed maximal T cell clonality, greater than tumor.

With respect to this clone: Its specificity is not known.

TCRdb keeps only in-frame clones here, not all; method: immunoSEQ multiplex PCR. This sample has tens of thousands of clones; more than 75% occur once, and the top ten carry 13%. The V segment lost 5 bases and the J segment 11 bases; nucleotides outside the gene matches: 9. CDR3 length: 14 residues. The V gene's germline CDR1 is MDHEN and CDR2 SYDVKM. V gene TRBV28 combines with J gene TRBJ1-6, with 7 nucleotides matching TRBD1. Sequenced here: peripheral blood, sampled before any cancer treatment. The source of this sequence is a female donor at least 60 years old with stage III squamous cell lung carcinoma. The CDR3 region is CASSLRGSVAPLHF. CDR3 coding DNA: TGTGCCAGCAGTCTCAGGGGGTCCGTGGCACCCCTCCACTTT.